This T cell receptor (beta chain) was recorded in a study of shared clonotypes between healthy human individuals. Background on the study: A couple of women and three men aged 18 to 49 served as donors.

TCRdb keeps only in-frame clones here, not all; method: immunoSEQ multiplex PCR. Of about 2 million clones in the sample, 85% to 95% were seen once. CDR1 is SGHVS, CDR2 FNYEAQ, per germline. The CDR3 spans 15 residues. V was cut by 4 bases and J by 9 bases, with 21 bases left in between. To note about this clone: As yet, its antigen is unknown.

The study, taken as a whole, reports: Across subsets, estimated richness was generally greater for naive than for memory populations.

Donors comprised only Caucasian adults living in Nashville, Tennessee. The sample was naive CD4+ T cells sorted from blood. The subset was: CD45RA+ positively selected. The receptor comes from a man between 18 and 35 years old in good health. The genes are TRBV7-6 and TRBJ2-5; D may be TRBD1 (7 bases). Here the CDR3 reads CASSSEGLIQGAQYF. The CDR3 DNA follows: TGTGCCAGCAGCTCGGAGGGACTTATCCAGGGGGCCCAGTACTTC.